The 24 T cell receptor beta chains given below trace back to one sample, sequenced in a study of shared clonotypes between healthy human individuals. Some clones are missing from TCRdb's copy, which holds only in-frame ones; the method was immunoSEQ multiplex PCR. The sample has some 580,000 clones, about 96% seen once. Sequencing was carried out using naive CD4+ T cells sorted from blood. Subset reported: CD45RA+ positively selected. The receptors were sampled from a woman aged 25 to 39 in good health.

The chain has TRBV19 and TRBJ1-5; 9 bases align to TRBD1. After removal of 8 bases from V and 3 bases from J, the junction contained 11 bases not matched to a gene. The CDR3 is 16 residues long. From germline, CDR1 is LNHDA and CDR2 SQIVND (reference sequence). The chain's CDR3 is CASLRGQGEFNQPQHF. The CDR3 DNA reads TGTGCCAGTCTAAGGGGACAGGGTGAGTTCAATCAGCCCCAGCATTTT.

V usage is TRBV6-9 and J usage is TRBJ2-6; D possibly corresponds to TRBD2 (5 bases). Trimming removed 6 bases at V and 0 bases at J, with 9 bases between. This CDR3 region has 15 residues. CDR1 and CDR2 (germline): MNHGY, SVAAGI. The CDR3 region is CASSQGSSGANVLTF. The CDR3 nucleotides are TGTGCCAGCAGCCAAGGGAGCTCTGGGGCCAACGTCCTGACTTTC.

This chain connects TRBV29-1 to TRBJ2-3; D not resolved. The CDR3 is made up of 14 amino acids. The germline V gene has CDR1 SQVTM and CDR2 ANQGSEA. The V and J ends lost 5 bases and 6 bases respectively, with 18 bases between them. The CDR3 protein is CSVSTGDGSDTQYF. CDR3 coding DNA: TGCAGCGTTTCCACCGGAGATGGATCCGATACGCAGTATTTT.

The DNA of the CDR3 is TGTGCCAGCATGGGAGGGAACACTGAAGCTTTCTTT. Translated: CASMGGNTEAFF. The J gene is TRBJ1-1, the V gene TRBV2, with D uncertain. The germline CDR1 and CDR2 sequences are SNHLY and FYNNEI. The CDR3 sequence is 12 residues long. The ends were cut back, 7 bases at V and 1 base at J, with 7 bases in the middle. The full variable domain, with the rest looked up from reference TRBV2 and TRBJ1-1, is EPEVTQTPSHQVTQMGQEVILRCVPISNHLYFYWYRQILGQKVEFLVSFYNNEISEKSEIFDDQFSVERPDGSNFTLKIRSTKLEDSAMYFCASMGGNTEAFFGQGTRLTVV.

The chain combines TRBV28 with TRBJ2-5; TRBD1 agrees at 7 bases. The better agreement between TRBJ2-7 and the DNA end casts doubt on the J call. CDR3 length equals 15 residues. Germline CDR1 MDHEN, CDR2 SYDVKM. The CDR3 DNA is TGTGCCAGCAGTTTATCCTGGGGACAGACCTACGAGCAGTACTTC. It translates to CASSLSWGQTYEQYF.

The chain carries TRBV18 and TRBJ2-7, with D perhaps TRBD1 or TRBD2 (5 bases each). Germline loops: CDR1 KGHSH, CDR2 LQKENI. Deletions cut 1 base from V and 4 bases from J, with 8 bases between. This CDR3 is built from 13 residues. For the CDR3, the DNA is TGTGCCAGCTCACCACGTGGGGGATACGAGCAGTACTTC. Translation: CASSPRGGYEQYF.

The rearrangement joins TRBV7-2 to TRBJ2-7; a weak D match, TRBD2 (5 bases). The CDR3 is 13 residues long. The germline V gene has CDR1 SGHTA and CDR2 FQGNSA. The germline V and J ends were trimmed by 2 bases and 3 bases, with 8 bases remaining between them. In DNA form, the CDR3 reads TGTGCCAGCAGCTTATCCGACTACTACGAGCAGTACTTC. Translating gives CASSLSDYYEQYF.

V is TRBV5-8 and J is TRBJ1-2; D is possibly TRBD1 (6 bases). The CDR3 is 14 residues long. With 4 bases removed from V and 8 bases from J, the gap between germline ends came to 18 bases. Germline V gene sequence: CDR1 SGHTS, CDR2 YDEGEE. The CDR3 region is CASSQGGQTWGYTF. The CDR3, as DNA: TGTGCCAGCAGCCAGGGCGGACAGACCTGGGGCTACACCTTC.

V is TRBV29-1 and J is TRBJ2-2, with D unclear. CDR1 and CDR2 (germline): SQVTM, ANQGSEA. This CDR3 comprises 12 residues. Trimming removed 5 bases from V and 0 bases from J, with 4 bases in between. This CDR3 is CSVHSNTGELFF. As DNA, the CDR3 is TGCAGCGTTCACTCGAACACCGGGGAGCTGTTTTTT.

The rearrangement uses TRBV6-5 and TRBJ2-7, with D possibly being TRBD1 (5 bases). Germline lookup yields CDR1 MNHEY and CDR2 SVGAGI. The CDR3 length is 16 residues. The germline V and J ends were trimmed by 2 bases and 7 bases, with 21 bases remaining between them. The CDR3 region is CASSYQRQINLGEQYF. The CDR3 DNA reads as TGTGCCAGCAGTTACCAGAGACAGATAAATTTGGGGGAGCAGTACTTC.

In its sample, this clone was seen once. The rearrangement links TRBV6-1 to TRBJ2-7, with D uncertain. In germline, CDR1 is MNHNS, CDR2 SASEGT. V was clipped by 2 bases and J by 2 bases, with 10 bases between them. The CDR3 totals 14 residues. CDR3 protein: CASSEIYAAYEQYF. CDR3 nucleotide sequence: TGTGCCAGCAGTGAAATTTACGCCGCCTACGAGCAGTACTTC.

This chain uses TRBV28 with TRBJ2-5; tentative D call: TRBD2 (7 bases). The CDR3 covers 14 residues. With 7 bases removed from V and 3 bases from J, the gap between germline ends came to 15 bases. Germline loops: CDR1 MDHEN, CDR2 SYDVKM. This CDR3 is CASTPWGGEETQYF. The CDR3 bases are TGTGCCAGCACCCCATGGGGGGGCGAAGAGACCCAGTACTTC.

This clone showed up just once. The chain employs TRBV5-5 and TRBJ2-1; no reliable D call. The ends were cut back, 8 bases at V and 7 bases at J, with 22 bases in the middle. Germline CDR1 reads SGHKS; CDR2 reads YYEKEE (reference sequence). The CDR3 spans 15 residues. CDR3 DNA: TGTGCCAGTTTCGAGTTGACCCACCCCGGGAATGAGCAGTTCTTC. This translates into CASFELTHPGNEQFF.

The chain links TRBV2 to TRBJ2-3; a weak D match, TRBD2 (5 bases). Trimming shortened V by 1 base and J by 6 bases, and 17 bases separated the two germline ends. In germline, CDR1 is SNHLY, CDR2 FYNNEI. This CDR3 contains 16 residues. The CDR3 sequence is CASSEEAVAQTDTQYF. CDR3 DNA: TGTGCCAGCAGTGAAGAAGCGGTTGCGCAGACGGATACGCAGTATTTT.

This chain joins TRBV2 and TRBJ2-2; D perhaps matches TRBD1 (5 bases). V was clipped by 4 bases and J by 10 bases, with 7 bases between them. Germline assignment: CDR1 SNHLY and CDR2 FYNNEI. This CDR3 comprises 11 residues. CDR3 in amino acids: CASSVGEELFF. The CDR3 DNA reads TGTGCCAGCAGTGTAGGGGAGGAGCTGTTTTTT.

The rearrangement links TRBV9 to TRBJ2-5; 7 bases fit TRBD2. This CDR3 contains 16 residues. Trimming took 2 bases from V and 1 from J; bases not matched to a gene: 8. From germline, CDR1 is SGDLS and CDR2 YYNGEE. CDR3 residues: CASSVASGNLQETQYF. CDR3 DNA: TGTGCCAGCAGCGTGGCTAGCGGAAATCTCCAAGAGACCCAGTACTTC.

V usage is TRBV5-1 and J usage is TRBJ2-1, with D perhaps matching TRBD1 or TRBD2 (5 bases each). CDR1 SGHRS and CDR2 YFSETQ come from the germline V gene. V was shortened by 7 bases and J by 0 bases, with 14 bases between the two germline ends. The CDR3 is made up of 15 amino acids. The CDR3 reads CASQIEGSSYNEQFF. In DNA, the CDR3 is TGCGCCAGCCAGATTGAGGGGAGCTCCTACAATGAGCAGTTCTTC.

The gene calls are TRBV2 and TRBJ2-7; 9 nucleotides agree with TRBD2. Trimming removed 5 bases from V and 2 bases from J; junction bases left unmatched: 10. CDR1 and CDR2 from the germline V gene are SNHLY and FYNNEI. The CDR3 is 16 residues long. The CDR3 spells CASSSLAGWGAYEQYF. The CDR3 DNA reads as TGTGCCAGCAGTAGCCTAGCGGGATGGGGGGCCTACGAGCAGTACTTC.

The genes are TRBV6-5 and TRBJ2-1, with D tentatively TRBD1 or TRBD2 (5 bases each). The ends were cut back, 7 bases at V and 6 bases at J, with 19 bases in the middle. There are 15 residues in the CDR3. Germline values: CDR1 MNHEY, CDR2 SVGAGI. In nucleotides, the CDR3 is TGTGCCAGCACTCCTCGGGAAGGGCAGGGCAATGAGCAGTTCTTC. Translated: CASTPREGQGNEQFF.

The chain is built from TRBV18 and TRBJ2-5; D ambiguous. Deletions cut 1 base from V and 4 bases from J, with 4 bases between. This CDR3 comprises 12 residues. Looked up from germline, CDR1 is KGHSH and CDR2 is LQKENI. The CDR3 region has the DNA TGTGCCAGCTCACCACGGTCAGAGACCCAGTACTTC. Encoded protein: CASSPRSETQYF.

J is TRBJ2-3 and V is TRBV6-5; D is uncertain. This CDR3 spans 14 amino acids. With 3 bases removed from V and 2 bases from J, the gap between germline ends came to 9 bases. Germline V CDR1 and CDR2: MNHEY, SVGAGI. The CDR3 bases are TGTGCCAGCAGTTATTCGAAGGCCACAGATACGCAGTATTTT. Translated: CASSYSKATDTQYF.

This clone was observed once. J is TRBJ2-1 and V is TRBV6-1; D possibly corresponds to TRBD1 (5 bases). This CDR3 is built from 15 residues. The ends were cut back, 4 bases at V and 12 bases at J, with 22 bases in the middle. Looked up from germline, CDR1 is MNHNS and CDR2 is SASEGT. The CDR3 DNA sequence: TGTGCCAGCAGTGTCGAGGTAGGGGCCTACCTTGGGCAGTTCTTC. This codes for CASSVEVGAYLGQFF.

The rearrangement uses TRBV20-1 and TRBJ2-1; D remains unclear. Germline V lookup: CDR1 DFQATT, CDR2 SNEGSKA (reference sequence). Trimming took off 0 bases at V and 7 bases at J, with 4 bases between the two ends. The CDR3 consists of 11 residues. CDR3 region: CSARDQNEQFF. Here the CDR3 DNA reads TGCAGTGCTAGAGATCAGAATGAGCAGTTCTTC.

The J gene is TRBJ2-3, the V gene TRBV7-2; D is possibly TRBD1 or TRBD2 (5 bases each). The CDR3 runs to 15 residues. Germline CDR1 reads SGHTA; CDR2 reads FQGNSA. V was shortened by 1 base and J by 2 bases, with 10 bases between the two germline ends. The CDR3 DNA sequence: TGTGCCAGCAGCTTAGTTGGGACCGACACAGATACGCAGTATTTT. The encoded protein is CASSLVGTDTDTQYF.